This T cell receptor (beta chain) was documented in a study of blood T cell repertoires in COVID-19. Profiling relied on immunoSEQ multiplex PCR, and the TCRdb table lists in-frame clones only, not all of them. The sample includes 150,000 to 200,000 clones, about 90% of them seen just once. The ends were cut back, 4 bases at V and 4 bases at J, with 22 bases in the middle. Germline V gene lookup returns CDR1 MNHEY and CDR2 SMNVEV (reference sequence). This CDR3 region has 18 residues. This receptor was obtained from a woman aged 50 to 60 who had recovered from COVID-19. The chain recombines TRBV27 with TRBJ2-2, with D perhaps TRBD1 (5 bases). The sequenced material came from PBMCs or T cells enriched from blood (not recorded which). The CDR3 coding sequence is TGTGCCAGCAGTTCTCGGGTTGTGGGTCAGGGCTTCACCGGGGAGCTGTTTTTT. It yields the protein CASSSRVVGQGFTGELFF.